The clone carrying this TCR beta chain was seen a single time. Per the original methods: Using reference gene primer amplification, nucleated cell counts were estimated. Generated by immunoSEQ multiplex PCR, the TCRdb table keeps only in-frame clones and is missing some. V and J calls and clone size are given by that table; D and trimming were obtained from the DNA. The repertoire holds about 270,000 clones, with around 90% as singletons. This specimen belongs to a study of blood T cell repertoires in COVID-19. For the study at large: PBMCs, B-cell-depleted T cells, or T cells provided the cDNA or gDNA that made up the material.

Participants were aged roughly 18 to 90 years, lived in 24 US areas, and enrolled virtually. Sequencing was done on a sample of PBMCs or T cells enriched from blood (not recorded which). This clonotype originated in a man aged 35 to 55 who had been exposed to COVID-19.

As DNA, the CDR3 is TGTGCCAGCAGCTACCAAGCGAACTATGGCTACACCTTC. Translating gives CASSYQANYGYTF. V and J are TRBV7-9 and TRBJ1-2; D ambiguous. This CDR3 contains 13 residues. V was clipped by 4 bases and J by 2 bases, with 8 bases between them. Germline values: CDR1 SEHNR, CDR2 FQNEAQ (reference sequence).